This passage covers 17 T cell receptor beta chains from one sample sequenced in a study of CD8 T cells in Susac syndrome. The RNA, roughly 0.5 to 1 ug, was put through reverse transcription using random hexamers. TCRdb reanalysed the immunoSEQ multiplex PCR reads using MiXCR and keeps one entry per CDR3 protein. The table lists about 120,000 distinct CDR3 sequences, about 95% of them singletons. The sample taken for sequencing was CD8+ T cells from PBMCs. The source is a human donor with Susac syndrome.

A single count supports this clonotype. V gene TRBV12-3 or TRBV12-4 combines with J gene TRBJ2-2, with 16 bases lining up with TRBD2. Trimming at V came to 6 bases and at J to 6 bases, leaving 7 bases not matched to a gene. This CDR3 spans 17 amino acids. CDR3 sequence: CASSTGTSGGAPGELFF. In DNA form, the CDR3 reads TGTGCCAGCAGCACCGGGACTAGCGGGGGGGCTCCCGGGGAGCTGTTTTTT.

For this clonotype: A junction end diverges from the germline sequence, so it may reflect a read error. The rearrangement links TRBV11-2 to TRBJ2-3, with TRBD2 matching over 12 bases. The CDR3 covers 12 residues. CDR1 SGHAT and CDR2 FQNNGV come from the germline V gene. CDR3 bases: TGTGCCAGCAGCCCAACTAGCGGGGGGCCCGATTTT. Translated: CASSPTSGGPDF.

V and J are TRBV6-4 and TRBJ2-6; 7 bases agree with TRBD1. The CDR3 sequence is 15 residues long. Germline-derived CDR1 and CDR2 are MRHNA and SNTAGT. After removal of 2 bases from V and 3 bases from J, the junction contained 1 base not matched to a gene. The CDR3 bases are TGTGCCAGCAGTGACAGGGGGCTTGGGGCCAACGTCCTGACTTTC. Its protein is CASSDRGLGANVLTF.

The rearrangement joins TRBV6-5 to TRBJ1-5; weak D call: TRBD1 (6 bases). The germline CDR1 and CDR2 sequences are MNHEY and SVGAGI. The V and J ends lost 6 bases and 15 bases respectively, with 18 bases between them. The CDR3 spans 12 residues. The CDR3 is CASSPGQKKRHF. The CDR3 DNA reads TGTGCCAGCAGCCCCGGACAGAAGAAGCGGCATTTT.

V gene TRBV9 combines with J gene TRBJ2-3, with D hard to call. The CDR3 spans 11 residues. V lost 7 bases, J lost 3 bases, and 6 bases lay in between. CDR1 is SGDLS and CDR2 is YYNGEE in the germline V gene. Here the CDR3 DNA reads TGTGCCAGCGGCCGGACAGATACGCAGTATTTT. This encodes CASGRTDTQYF.

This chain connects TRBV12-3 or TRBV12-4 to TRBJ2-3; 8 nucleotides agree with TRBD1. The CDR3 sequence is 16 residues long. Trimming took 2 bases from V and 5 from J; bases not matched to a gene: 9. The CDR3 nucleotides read TGTGCCAGCAGTTTACAGGCAGGGGGCGAGGAAGATACGCAGTATTTT. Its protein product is CASSLQAGGEEDTQYF.

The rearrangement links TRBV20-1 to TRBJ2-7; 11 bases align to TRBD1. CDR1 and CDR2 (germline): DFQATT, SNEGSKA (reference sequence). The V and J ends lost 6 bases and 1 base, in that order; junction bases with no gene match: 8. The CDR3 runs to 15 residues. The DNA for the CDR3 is TGCAGTGCCGGGGGACAGGGGGAAACTTCCTACGAGCAGTACTTC. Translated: CSAGGQGETSYEQYF.

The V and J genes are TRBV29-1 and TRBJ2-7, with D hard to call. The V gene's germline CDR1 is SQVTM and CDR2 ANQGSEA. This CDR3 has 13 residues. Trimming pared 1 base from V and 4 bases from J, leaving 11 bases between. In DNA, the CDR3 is TGCAGCGTTGAAGTCCCGGCTGGGTACGAGCAGTACTTC. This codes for CSVEVPAGYEQYF.

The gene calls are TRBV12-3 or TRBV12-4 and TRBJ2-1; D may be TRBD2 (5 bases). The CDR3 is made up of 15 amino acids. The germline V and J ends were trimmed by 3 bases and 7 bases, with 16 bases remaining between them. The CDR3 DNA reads TGTGCCAGCAGTTTCATTTGGGAGAATCGTAATGAGCAGTTCTTC. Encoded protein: CASSFIWENRNEQFF.

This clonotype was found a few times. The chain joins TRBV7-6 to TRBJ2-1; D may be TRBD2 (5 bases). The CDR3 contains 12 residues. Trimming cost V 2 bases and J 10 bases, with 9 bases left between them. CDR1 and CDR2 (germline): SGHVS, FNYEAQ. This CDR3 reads CASSLSGTEQFF. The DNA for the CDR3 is TGTGCCAGCAGCTTAAGCGGAACGGAGCAGTTCTTC.

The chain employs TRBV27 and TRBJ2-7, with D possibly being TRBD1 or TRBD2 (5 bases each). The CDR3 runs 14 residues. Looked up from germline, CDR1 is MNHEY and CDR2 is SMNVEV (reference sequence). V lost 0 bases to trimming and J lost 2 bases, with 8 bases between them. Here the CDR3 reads CASSLSGDPYEQYF. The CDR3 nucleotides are TGTGCCAGCAGTTTATCCGGGGACCCCTACGAGCAGTACTTC.

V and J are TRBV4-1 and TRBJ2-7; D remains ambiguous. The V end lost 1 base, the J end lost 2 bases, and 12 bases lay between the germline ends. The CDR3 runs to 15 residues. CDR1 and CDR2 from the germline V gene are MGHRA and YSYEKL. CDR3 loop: CASSQVQGSTYEQYF. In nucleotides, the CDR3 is TGCGCCAGCAGCCAAGTTCAAGGTTCAACCTACGAGCAGTACTTC.

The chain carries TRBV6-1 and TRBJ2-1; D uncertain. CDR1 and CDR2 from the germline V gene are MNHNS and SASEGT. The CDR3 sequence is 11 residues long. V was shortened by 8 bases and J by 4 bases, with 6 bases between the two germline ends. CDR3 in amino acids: CASGQYNEQFF. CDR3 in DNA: TGTGCCAGCGGGCAGTACAATGAGCAGTTCTTC.

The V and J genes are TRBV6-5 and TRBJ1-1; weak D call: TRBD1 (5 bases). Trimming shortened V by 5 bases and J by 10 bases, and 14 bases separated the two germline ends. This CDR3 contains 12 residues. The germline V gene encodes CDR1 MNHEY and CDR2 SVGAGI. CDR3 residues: CASSPSRDIAFF. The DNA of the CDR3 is TGTGCCAGCAGTCCATCCAGGGATATAGCTTTCTTT.

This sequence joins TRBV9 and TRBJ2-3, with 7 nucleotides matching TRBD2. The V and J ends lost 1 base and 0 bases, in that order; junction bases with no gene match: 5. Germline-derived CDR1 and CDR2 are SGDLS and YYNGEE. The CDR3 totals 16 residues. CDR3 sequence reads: CASSVPSGPSTDTQYF. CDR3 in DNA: TGTGCCAGCAGCGTACCTAGCGGCCCTAGCACAGATACGCAGTATTTT.

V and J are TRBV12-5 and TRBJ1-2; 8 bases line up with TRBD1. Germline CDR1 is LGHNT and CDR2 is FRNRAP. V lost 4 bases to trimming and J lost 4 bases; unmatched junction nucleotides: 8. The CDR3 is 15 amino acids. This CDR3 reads CASGSLTGEVYGYTF. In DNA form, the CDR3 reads TGTGCTAGTGGTTCCCTGACAGGGGAGGTCTATGGCTACACCTTC.

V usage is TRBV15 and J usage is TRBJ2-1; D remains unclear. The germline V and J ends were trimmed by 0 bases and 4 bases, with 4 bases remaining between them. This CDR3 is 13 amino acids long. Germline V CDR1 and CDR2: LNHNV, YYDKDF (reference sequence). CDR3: CATSRDGYNEQFF. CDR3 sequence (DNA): TGTGCCACCAGCAGAGACGGGTACAATGAGCAGTTCTTC.